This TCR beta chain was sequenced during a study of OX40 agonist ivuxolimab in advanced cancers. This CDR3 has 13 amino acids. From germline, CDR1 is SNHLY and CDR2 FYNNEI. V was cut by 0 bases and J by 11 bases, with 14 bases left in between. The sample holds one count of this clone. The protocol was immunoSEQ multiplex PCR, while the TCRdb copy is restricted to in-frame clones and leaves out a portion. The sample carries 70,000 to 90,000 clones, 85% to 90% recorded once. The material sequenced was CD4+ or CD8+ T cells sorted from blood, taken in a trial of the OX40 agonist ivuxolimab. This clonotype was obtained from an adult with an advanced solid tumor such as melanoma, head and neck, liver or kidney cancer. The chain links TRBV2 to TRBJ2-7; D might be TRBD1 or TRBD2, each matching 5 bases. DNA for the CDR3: TGTGCCAGCAGTGAAGCCCTCACTGGGGGAGAGTACTTC. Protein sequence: CASSEALTGGEYF. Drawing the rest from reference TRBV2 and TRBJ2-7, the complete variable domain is EPEVTQTPSHQVTQMGQEVILRCVPISNHLYFYWYRQILGQKVEFLVSFYNNEISEKSEIFDDQFSVERPDGSNFTLKIRSTKLEDSAMYFCASSEALTGGEYFGPGTRLTVT.